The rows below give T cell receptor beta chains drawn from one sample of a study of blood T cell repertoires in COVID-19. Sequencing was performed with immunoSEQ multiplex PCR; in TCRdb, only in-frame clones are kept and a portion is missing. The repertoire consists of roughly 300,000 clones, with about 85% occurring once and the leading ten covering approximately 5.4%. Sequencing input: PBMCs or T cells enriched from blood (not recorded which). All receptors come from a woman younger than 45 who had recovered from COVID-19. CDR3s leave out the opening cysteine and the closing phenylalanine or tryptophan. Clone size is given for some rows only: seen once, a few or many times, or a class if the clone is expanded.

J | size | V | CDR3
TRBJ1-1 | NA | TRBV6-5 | ASSYSTGGTEAF
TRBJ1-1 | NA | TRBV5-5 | ASSLATGGHTEAF
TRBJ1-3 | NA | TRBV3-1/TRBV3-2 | ASSQGLSGNTIY
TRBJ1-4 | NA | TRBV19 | ASSPARTGHEKLF
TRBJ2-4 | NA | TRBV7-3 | ASSLTGDTVKNIQY
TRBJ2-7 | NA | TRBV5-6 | ASSLVAGDPYEQY
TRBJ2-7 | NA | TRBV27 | ASIEQGSLKQY
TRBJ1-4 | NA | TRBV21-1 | ASRPRRDRRNEKLF
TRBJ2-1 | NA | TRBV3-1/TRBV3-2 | ASSQLAGDNEQF
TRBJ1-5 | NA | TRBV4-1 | ASSQVAGYQPQH
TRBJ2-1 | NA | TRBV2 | ASKNPGGNEQF
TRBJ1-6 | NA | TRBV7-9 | ASSRATGYSPLH
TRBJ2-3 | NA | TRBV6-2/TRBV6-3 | ASSYAAGGPTDTQY
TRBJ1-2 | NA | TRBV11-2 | ASSRAKGREDGYT
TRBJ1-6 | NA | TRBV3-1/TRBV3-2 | ASSWTGVNSPLH
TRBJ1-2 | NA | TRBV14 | ASSPSGVRYGYT
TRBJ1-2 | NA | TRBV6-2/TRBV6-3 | ASSLTGVDGYT
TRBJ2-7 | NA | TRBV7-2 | ASSSHRGSYEQY
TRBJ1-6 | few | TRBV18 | ASSPGQGGSPLH
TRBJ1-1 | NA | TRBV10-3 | AISERQGNTEAF
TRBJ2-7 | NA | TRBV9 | ASSPSGGTGSYEQY
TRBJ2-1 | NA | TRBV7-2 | ASSHRDYRLDEQF
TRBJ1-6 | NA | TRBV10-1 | ASSAPHAVCNSPLH
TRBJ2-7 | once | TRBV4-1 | ASSPRDSYEQY
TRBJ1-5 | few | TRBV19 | ASSIAQHSNQPQH
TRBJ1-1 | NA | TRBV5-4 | ASSSEPGGRTEAF
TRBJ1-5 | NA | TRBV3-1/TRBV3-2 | ASSQDPRDDQPQH
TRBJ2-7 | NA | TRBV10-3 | AIRGGGGAAYEQY
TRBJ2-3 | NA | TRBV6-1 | ASSELSGGSTDTQY
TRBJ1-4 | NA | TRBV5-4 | ASSSPDRGQEKLF
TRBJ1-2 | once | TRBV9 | ASSAYQGLTGYT